This is a list of T cell receptor beta chains from one sample in a study of T cell repertoires in cytomegalovirus infection. TCRdb passed the reads through MiXCR, listing each CDR3 protein once. The sample includes 150,000 to 200,000 distinct CDR3 sequences, about 15% seen only once; the top ten take around 27%. Sequenced: PBMCs. The receptors come from a human donor in good health (CMV status not recorded). Some clones in this sample may be carry-over from other donors' samples. Each CDR3 is given with its conserved first and last residue. A D gene is named only where the DNA matches it firmly. The size of a clone is reported for some rows only, either as once, few or many, or as a class for expanded clones.

TRBJ2-3	few	.	TRBV18	CASSPVRDWRADTQYF	TGTGCCAGCTCACCCGTCCGGGACTGGAGGGCAGATACGCAGTATTTT
TRBJ1-2	.	.	TRBV11-2	CASSLDRLYSYTF	TGTGCCAGCAGCCTAGACAGGTTGTATAGCTACACCTTC
TRBJ1-2	once	.	TRBV28	CASSLFTGYTF	TGTGCCAGCAGTTTATTTACGGGCTACACCTTC
TRBJ2-7	.	TRBD1	TRBV18	CASSPSPGQGNYEQYF	TGTGCCAGCTCACCATCTCCGGGACAGGGGAACTACGAGCAGTACTTC
TRBJ1-1	.	.	TRBV6-2/TRBV6-3	CASRGHLEAFF	TGTGCCAGCAGAGGACACCTTGAAGCTTTCTTT
TRBJ1-1	many	.	TRBV7-2	CASSTVMNTEAFF	TGTGCCAGCAGCACCGTTATGAACACTGAAGCTTTCTTT
TRBJ1-2	few	TRBD1	TRBV5-1	CASSPGQEIGGYTF	TGCGCCAGCAGCCCGGGACAGGAGATCGGCGGCTACACCTTC
TRBJ2-5	many	.	TRBV7-2	CASSSTETQYF	TGTGCCAGCAGCTCGACGGAGACCCAGTACTTC
TRBJ2-3	few	TRBD1	TRBV28	CASSLGTGVDTQYF	TGTGCCAGCAGTTTAGGGACAGGGGTAGATACGCAGTATTTT
TRBJ1-2	.	.	TRBV10-3	CAISESDNLGYGYTF	TGTGCCATCAGTGAGTCGGATAACTTGGGCTATGGCTACACCTTC
TRBJ2-3	.	TRBD2	TRBV9	CASSDGLAGFSTDTQYF	TGTGCCAGCAGTGACGGACTAGCTGGCTTTAGCACAGATACGCAGTATTTT
TRBJ2-5	many	TRBD1	TRBV7-9	CASSWDRARQETQYF	TGTGCCAGCAGCTGGGACAGGGCTAGGCAAGAGACCCAGTACTTC
TRBJ2-1	few	.	TRBV20-1	CSAREAGSAYNEQFF	TGCAGTGCTAGAGAAGCGGGTAGTGCCTACAATGAGCAGTTCTTC
TRBJ2-5	.	.	TRBV29-1	CSVGPRRQETQYF	TGCAGCGTTGGCCCCCGCAGACAAGAGACCCAGTACTTC
TRBJ2-3	many	TRBD2	TRBV7-2	CASSRRLAGVGTDTQYF	TGTGCCAGCAGCCGACGACTAGCGGGAGTTGGAACAGATACGCAGTATTTT
TRBJ2-1	few	TRBD2	TRBV10-3	CATVAGSSYNEQFF	TGTGCCACAGTAGCGGGGAGCTCCTACAATGAGCAGTTCTTC
TRBJ1-1	.	TRBD1	TRBV12-3/TRBV12-4	CASRLDLSEGANTEAFF	TGTGCCAGCAGACTAGATCTATCGGAGGGGGCGAACACTGAAGCTTTCTTT
TRBJ2-6	.	TRBD1	TRBV28	CASSLGTESSGANVLTF	TGTGCCAGCAGTTTGGGGACAGAAAGCTCTGGGGCCAACGTCCTGACTTTC
TRBJ2-2	few	.	TRBV10-3	CAISSTGLNTGELFF	TGTGCCATCAGTTCAACGGGGCTAAACACCGGGGAGCTGTTTTTT
TRBJ2-1	few	TRBD2	TRBV6-2/TRBV6-3	CASSYGFGGGASYNEQFF	TGTGCCAGCAGTTACGGCTTCGGCGGGGGGGCTTCCTACAATGAGCAGTTCTTC
TRBJ2-7	few	.	TRBV20-1	CSARSPMGAYEQYF	TGCAGTGCTAGGAGCCCTATGGGGGCCTACGAGCAGTACTTC
TRBJ2-2	many	TRBD1	TRBV12-5	CASGPDRGYTGELFF	TGTGCTAGTGGACCGGACAGGGGGTACACCGGGGAGCTGTTTTTT
TRBJ2-1	many	TRBD2	TRBV15	CATSTAGGEGEQFF	TGTGCCACCAGCACGGCGGGAGGGGAGGGTGAGCAGTTCTTC
TRBJ2-1	many	.	TRBV28	CASRQGPYNEQFF	TGTGCCAGCAGACAAGGGCCCTACAATGAGCAGTTCTTC
TRBJ2-7	.	.	TRBV5-5	CASSLPSDRSSYEQYF	TGTGCCAGCAGCTTGCCTTCCGACAGGAGCTCCTACGAGCAGTACTTC
TRBJ1-1	many	.	TRBV7-9	CASSLPGGNTEAFF	TGTGCCAGCAGCTTACCCGGGGGGAACACTGAAGCTTTCTTT
TRBJ2-7	.	.	TRBV20-1	CSARDQGEGLYEQYF	TGCAGTGCTAGAGATCAGGGGGAGGGCCTTTACGAGCAGTACTTC
TRBJ2-7	many	.	TRBV7-9	CASSPPTGVSYEQYF	TGTGCCAGCAGCCCACCGACCGGGGTTTCCTACGAGCAGTACTTC
TRBJ2-1	.	TRBD1	TRBV19	CASSPRTGMVNEQFF	TGTGCCAGTAGTCCCCGGACAGGGATGGTGAATGAGCAGTTCTTC
TRBJ2-3	.	TRBD1	TRBV19	CASSPNGQVDTDTQYF	TGTGCCAGTAGTCCGAACGGACAGGTCGACACAGATACGCAGTATTTT